Each of the 32 T cell receptor beta chains below was sequenced from the same sample in a study of blood T cell repertoires in COVID-19 (dated by TCRdb to 2018 to 2020). Library preparation employed the immunoSEQ multiplex PCR assay. The source is immuneACCESS, and TCRdb retained only in-frame sequences with V and J called. Part of the clones is not carried over; for the studies checked, unresolved V genes explain less than half of this, and the remainder is unexplained. The sample has approximately 290,000 clones on record, about 80% of them singletons. The ten largest clones capture 15% to 18% of the sample. Sequenced input: peripheral blood. These receptors were obtained from a person between 65 and 80 years old with COVID-19, enrolled during active disease.

This chain links TRBV28 with TRBJ2-3; 12 nucleotides line up with TRBD2. V was clipped by 6 bases and J by 9 bases; unmatched bases: 10. From germline, CDR1 is MDHEN and CDR2 SYDVKM. The CDR3 is made up of 15 amino acids. CDR3 sequence (DNA): TGTGCCAGCAGAGCATCTAGCGGGAGGGCCACCACGCAGTATTTT. Its protein product is CASRASSGRATTQYF.

V usage is TRBV11-2 and J usage is TRBJ2-1; 9 positions match TRBD2. The germline V gene encodes CDR1 SGHAT and CDR2 FQNNGV. The CDR3 has 17 amino acids. Trimming removed 1 base from V and 10 bases from J; junction bases left unmatched: 14. The CDR3 DNA reads as TGTGCCAGCAGCTTAGTAGCGGGGGCCCGCGCGGATGGAGAGCAGTTCTTC. This codes for CASSLVAGARADGEQFF.

The chain recombines TRBV12-1 with TRBJ1-5; the DNA was not used to check the table's D call, TRBD1. TRBV12-1 is described as a pseudogene. This CDR3 is 19 amino acids long. Here the CDR3 DNA reads TGTGCCAGCAGCTCTGCTAACAGGGAGTCTTTGCAAAGGAATCAGCCCCAGCATTTT. As protein: CASSSANRESLQRNQPQHF.

The genes are TRBV5-6 and TRBJ1-1, with D possibly being TRBD1 (6 bases). Germline V gene data show CDR1 as SGHDT and CDR2 as YYEEEE. The CDR3 consists of 12 residues. The V end was cut by 4 bases, the J end by 4 bases, with 8 bases between. CDR3: CASSIGGTEAFF. The CDR3 DNA reads TGTGCCAGCAGCATAGGGGGCACTGAAGCTTTCTTT.

A few counts support this clone. V gene TRBV5-4 combines with J gene TRBJ1-2; D is ambiguous. The CDR3 length is 12 residues. Germline assignment: CDR1 SGHNT and CDR2 YYREEE (reference sequence). Trimming pared 3 bases from V and 2 bases from J, leaving 5 bases between. Here the CDR3 reads CASSYKNYGYTF. The DNA for the CDR3 is TGTGCCAGCAGCTACAAAAACTATGGCTACACCTTC.

The chain couples TRBV19 to TRBJ1-4, with 7 bases identical to TRBD1. The germline gives CDR1 LNHDA, CDR2 SQIVND (reference sequence). This CDR3 spans 15 amino acids. V gave up 5 bases and J gave up 4 bases; unmatched junction bases: 7. CDR3 bases: TGTGCCAGTAGTCCTCAGGGACAGCTTAATGAAAAACTGTTTTTT. It codes for CASSPQGQLNEKLFF.

The CDR3 DNA sequence: TGTGCCAGCAGTTCCCTCAGGGGATCCTCCTACGAGCAGTACTTC. Its translation is CASSSLRGSSYEQYF. This chain connects TRBV27 to TRBJ2-7, with TRBD1 as a possible D gene (6 bases). The CDR3 consists of 15 residues. The germline V gene encodes CDR1 MNHEY and CDR2 SMNVEV (reference sequence). The ends were cut back, 4 bases at V and 0 bases at J, with 13 bases in the middle.

The rearrangement uses TRBV21-1 and TRBJ2-7; TRBD1 is the table's D call, not checked against the DNA. TRBV21-1 is termed a pseudogene. CDR3 size: 16 residues. CDR3 sequence reads: CASSKGCQGEFYEQYF. Written as DNA, the CDR3 is TGTGCCAGCAGCAAAGGTTGTCAGGGGGAGTTCTACGAGCAGTACTTC.

The chain has TRBV3-1 (or the pseudogene TRBV3-2) and TRBJ2-6; D is possibly TRBD1 (5 bases). CDR1 is LGHDT and CDR2 is YNNKEL in the germline V gene (reference sequence). V lost 4 bases to trimming and J lost 4 bases, with 5 bases between them. The CDR3 is made up of 13 amino acids. Here the CDR3 DNA reads TGTGCCAGCAGCCGACAGGGGGCCAACGTCCTGACTTTC. This gives the protein CASSRQGANVLTF.

The V call is TRBV9, the J call TRBJ2-6, with a tentative D call TRBD1 (6 bases). This CDR3 region has 18 residues. V lost 5 bases, J lost 0 bases, and 18 bases lay in between. Germline V gene lookup returns CDR1 SGDLS and CDR2 YYNGEE. The CDR3 DNA reads TGTGCCAGCAGTCCCATTTCGGGACACCTCTCTGGGGCCAACGTCCTGACTTTC. It encodes CASSPISGHLSGANVLTF. Together with reference TRBV9 and TRBJ2-6, the CDR3 gives the full variable domain: DSGVTQTPKHLITATGQRVTLRCSPRSGDLSVYWYQQSLDQGLQFLIQYYNGEERAKGNILERFSAQQFPDLHSELNLSSLELGDSALYFCASSPISGHLSGANVLTFGAGSRLTVL.

The chain combines TRBV29-1 with TRBJ2-1; 8 bases line up with TRBD2. This CDR3 region has 12 residues. Per germline, CDR1 SQVTM and CDR2 ANQGSEA. J was trimmed by 6 bases and V by 6 bases; bases with no gene match: 4. CDR3 bases: TGCAGCGTAGCGGGAGCTACCAATGAGCAGTTCTTC. It is translated as CSVAGATNEQFF.

The V gene is TRBV6-1, the J gene TRBJ2-1, with 9 bases fitting TRBD2. J gave up 8 bases and V 2 bases, and 10 bases lay outside the gene matches. This CDR3 has 16 residues. CDR1 is MNHNS and CDR2 is SASEGT in the germline V gene. The CDR3 is CASSEIGRGGGYEQFF. DNA of the CDR3: TGTGCCAGCAGTGAAATAGGGCGGGGGGGCGGCTATGAGCAGTTCTTC.

This clone was seen only once. The chain employs TRBV7-9 and TRBJ2-3; TRBD1 matches 12 bases. The CDR3 is made up of 16 amino acids. Germline V gives CDR1 SEHNR, CDR2 FQNEAQ (reference sequence). J gave up 3 bases and V 2 bases, and 3 bases lay outside the gene matches. The CDR3 here is CASSLRDRGRTDTQYF. The CDR3 nucleotides are TGTGCCAGCAGCTTAAGGGACAGGGGGCGGACAGATACGCAGTATTTT. Full variable domain (outside the CDR3, taken from reference TRBV7-9 and TRBJ2-3): DTGVSQNPRHKITKRGQNVTFRCDPISEHNRLYWYRQTLGQGPEFLTYFQNEAQLEKSRLLSDRFSAERPKGSFSTLEIQRTEQGDSAMYLCASSLRDRGRTDTQYFGPGTRLTVL.

The chain has TRBV2 and TRBJ2-1; no reliable D call. The CDR3 contains 12 residues. In germline, CDR1 is SNHLY, CDR2 FYNNEI. V lost 3 bases, J lost 8 bases, and 8 bases lay in between. The CDR3 coding sequence is TGTGCCAGCAGTGAGGCCAGATATGAGCAGTTCTTC. Its protein product is CASSEARYEQFF.

V gene TRBV12-3 or TRBV12-4 combines with J gene TRBJ1-2, with 9 bases lining up with TRBD1. This CDR3 spans 13 amino acids. V trimming: 3 bases; J trimming: 7 bases; junction bases outside the gene matches: 3. CDR3 in amino acids: CASSLGQGIGYTF. In DNA, the CDR3 is TGTGCCAGCAGTTTGGGACAGGGAATTGGCTACACCTTC.

The chain links TRBV11-3 to TRBJ2-1, with 8 bases aligning to TRBD2. This CDR3 is 16 amino acids long. Germline V gene sequence: CDR1 SGHNT, CDR2 YENEEA. V lost 1 base to trimming and J lost 7 bases; unmatched junction nucleotides: 9. Here the CDR3 reads CASSLAGGFEGNEQFF. CDR3 nucleotide sequence: TGTGCCAGCAGCTTAGCGGGAGGGTTCGAGGGTAATGAGCAGTTCTTC.

This chain joins TRBV6-1 and TRBJ1-2; 7 bases align to TRBD1. After removal of 6 bases from V and 12 bases from J, the junction contained 13 bases not matched to a gene. This CDR3 spans 13 amino acids. Germline V gene lookup returns CDR1 MNHNS and CDR2 SASEGT. The CDR3 spells CASSSSDREIDTF. CDR3 bases: TGTGCCAGCAGCTCCTCAGACAGGGAAATTGACACCTTC.

In regard to this clone: Other DNA sequences in this specimen translate into the identical CDR3. V usage is TRBV10-3 and J usage is TRBJ1-6, with unresolved D. Germline V gene data show CDR1 as ENHRY and CDR2 as SYGVKD. The CDR3 is 13 residues long. Trimming took 0 bases from V and 7 from J, leaving 4 bases between them. The CDR3 DNA reads as TGTGCCATCAGTGAGTCTCGGAATTCACCCCTCCACTTT. It codes for CAISESRNSPLHF.

This clone was recorded once. The chain joins TRBV6-1 to TRBJ2-1; D gene unclear. The V and J ends lost 1 base and 4 bases respectively, with 11 bases between them. Germline V gene data show CDR1 as MNHNS and CDR2 as SASEGT. The CDR3 runs 15 residues. CDR3 coding DNA: TGTGCCAGCAGTGAAGGCCTCCGACTGTACAATGAGCAGTTCTTC. It yields the protein CASSEGLRLYNEQFF.

The chain links TRBV3-1 (or the pseudogene TRBV3-2) to TRBJ2-1, with D maybe TRBD1 (6 bases). The V and J ends lost 1 base and 5 bases respectively, with 12 bases between them. The CDR3 spans 15 residues. Germline V gene sequence: CDR1 LGHDT, CDR2 YNNKEL (reference sequence). The chain's CDR3 is CASSQGWTENNEQFF. The CDR3 region has the DNA TGTGCCAGCAGCCAAGGGTGGACAGAGAACAATGAGCAGTTCTTC.

V and J are TRBV20-1 and TRBJ1-6; 9 nucleotides line up with TRBD1. Germline assignment: CDR1 DFQATT and CDR2 SNEGSKA (reference sequence). The J segment lost 10 bases and the V segment lost 3 bases, leaving 16 bases of the junction unmatched. The CDR3 runs to 17 residues. The CDR3 nucleotides read TGCAGTGCTAGTCCGGGACAGGGAACCGTCAACGGCTCACCCCTCCACTTT. This gives the protein CSASPGQGTVNGSPLHF.

The V call is TRBV4-3, the J call TRBJ2-1; D may be TRBD2 (7 bases). V dropped 1 base and J dropped 9 bases, with 28 bases sitting between them. Germline CDR1 reads LGHNA; CDR2 reads YSLEER. The CDR3 is made up of 19 amino acids. CDR3 in amino acids: CASSQGPGAGPNRGSEQFF. CDR3 sequence (DNA): TGCGCCAGCAGCCAAGGTCCGGGGGCGGGGCCGAACCGCGGGAGTGAGCAGTTCTTC.

V gene TRBV9 combines with J gene TRBJ1-6; TRBD1 might be the D (5 bases). CDR1 and CDR2 (germline): SGDLS, YYNGEE. Between the trimmed V and J ends, which lost 4 bases and 4 bases, there was a span of 9 bases. The CDR3 extends over 14 amino acids. DNA of the CDR3: TGTGCCAGCAGCCCGGGGGGGTATAATTCACCCCTCCACTTT. This gives the protein CASSPGGYNSPLHF. Full variable domain (missing parts from reference TRBV9 and TRBJ1-6): DSGVTQTPKHLITATGQRVTLRCSPRSGDLSVYWYQQSLDQGLQFLIQYYNGEERAKGNILERFSAQQFPDLHSELNLSSLELGDSALYFCASSPGGYNSPLHFGNGTRLTVT.

The count of this clone is one. J is TRBJ1-1 and V is TRBV5-4; a weak D match, TRBD1 (5 bases). V shed 4 bases and J shed 7 bases, with 17 bases lying between them. This CDR3 spans 14 amino acids. Per the germline V gene, CDR1 is SGHNT and CDR2 is YYREEE (reference sequence). The CDR3 here is CASSRGDPGIEAFF. CDR3 DNA: TGTGCCAGCAGCAGGGGCGACCCGGGCATTGAAGCTTTCTTT.

V is TRBV5-6 and J is TRBJ1-2; D is unresolved. The germline V gene encodes CDR1 SGHDT and CDR2 YYEEEE. The CDR3 extends over 13 amino acids. Trimming stripped 5 bases from V and 8 bases from J, with 16 bases between. Here the CDR3 reads CASSRTLTGGYTF. The CDR3 DNA reads as TGTGCCAGCAGTCGCACATTGACGGGGGGCTACACCTTC.

The V and J genes are TRBV4-3 and TRBJ1-6, with 9 bases that match TRBD1. Germline trimming cut 3 bases from V and 9 bases from J; bases unmatched to any gene: 6. CDR3 length: 15 amino acids. Germline V gene lookup returns CDR1 LGHNA and CDR2 YSLEER. The CDR3 DNA reads as TGCGCCAGCAGCCAGGGACAGGGATTTCTTTCACCCCTCCACTTT. Protein: CASSQGQGFLSPLHF.

The CDR3 reads CASSLGPGINEKLFF. The CDR3 DNA reads TGTGCCAGCAGCTTAGGCCCAGGGATTAATGAAAAACTGTTTTTT. This chain uses TRBV11-2 with TRBJ1-4; tentatively, D is TRBD1 (5 bases). This CDR3 spans 15 amino acids. Trimming cost V 1 base and J 4 bases, with 10 bases left between them. Germline CDR1 reads SGHAT; CDR2 reads FQNNGV.

This rearrangement joins TRBV7-2 to TRBJ1-4; no clear D. CDR3 size: 15 residues. Trimming stripped 5 bases from V and 5 bases from J, with 15 bases between. Germline values: CDR1 SGHTA, CDR2 FQGNSA. CDR3 sequence: CASSTRRRANEKLFF. CDR3 DNA: TGTGCCAGCAGCACCCGGAGGCGGGCGAATGAAAAACTGTTTTTT.

This rearrangement joins TRBV18 to TRBJ1-2; TRBD1 matches 8 bases. The CDR3 totals 16 residues. CDR1 and CDR2 (germline): KGHSH, LQKENI. Unmatched junction bases numbered 11, after V lost 1 base and J lost 7 bases. CDR3 nucleotide sequence: TGTGCCAGCTCACCACTGGGGACAGGCCGAGAAGGTGGCTACACCTTC. Translated: CASSPLGTGREGGYTF.

The chain is built from TRBV27 and TRBJ2-1; 11 nucleotides match TRBD2. The length of the CDR3 is 14 residues. CDR1 and CDR2 from the germline V gene are MNHEY and SMNVEV (reference sequence). V lost 6 bases to trimming and J lost 4 bases; unmatched junction nucleotides: 2. The CDR3 sequence is CASSRLAGYNEQFF. The CDR3 bases are TGTGCCAGCAGCCGACTAGCGGGGTACAATGAGCAGTTCTTC.

The chain joins TRBV6-2 or TRBV6-3 to TRBJ2-7; 7 bases match TRBD2. V lost 5 bases to trimming and J lost 2 bases; unmatched junction nucleotides: 9. Germline V CDR1 and CDR2: MNHEY, SVGEGT. The CDR3 spans 15 residues. The CDR3 protein is CASSRAGRNAYEQYF. Here the CDR3 DNA reads TGTGCCAGCAGTCGAGCGGGGAGGAACGCCTACGAGCAGTACTTC.

The rearrangement uses TRBV28 and TRBJ2-6; no clear D gene. The V gene's germline CDR1 is MDHEN and CDR2 SYDVKM. The CDR3 has 16 residues. Trimming took 1 base from V and 4 from J, leaving 11 bases between them. CDR3 amino acids: CASSLYAALGANVLTF. The CDR3 DNA is TGTGCCAGCAGTTTATACGCGGCACTCGGGGCCAACGTCCTGACTTTC.